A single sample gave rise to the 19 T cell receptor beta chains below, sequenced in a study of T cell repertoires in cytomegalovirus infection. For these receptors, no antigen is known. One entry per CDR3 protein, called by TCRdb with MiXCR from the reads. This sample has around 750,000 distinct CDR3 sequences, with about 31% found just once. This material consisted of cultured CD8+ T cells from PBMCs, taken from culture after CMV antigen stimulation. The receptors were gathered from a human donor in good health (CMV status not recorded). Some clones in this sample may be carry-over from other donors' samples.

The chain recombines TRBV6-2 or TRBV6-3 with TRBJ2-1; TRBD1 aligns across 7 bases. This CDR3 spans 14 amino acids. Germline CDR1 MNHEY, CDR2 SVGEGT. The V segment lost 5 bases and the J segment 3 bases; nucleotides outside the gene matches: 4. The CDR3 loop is CASSQGEGYNEQFF. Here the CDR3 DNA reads TGTGCCAGCAGTCAGGGGGAAGGCTACAATGAGCAGTTCTTC.

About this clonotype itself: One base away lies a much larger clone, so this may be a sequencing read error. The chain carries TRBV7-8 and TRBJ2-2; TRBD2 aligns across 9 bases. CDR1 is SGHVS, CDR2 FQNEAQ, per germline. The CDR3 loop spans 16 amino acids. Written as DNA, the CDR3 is TGTACCAGCAGCTTAGCGGGACTAGCTCCTACCGGGGAGCTGTTTTTT. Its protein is CTSSLAGLAPTGELFF.

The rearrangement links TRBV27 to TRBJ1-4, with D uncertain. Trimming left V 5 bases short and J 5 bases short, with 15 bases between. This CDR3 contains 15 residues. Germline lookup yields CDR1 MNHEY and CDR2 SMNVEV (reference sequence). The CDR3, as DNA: TGTGCCAGCAGTCCTGCGGGAGGCGGAAATGAAAAACTGTTTTTT. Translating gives CASSPAGGGNEKLFF. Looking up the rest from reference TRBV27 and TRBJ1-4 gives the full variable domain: EAQVTQNPRYLITVTGKKLTVTCSQNMNHEYMSWYRQDPGLGLRQIYYSMNVEVTDKGDVPEGYKVSRKEKRNFPLILESPSPNQTSLYFCASSPAGGGNEKLFFGSGTQLSVL.

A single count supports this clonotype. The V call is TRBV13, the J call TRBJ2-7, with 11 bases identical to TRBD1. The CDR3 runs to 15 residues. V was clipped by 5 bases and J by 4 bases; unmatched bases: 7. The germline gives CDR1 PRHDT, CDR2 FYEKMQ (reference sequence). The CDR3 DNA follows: TGTGCCAGCAGCCCAGGAGGACAGGGGGCATACGAGCAGTACTTC. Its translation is CASSPGGQGAYEQYF.

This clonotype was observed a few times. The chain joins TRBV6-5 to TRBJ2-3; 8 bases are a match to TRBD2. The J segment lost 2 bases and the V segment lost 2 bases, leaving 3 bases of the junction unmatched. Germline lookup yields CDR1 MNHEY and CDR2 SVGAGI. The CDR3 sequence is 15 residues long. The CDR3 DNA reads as TGTGCCAGCAGTTACGCGGGGGGCCACACAGATACGCAGTATTTT. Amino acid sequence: CASSYAGGHTDTQYF.

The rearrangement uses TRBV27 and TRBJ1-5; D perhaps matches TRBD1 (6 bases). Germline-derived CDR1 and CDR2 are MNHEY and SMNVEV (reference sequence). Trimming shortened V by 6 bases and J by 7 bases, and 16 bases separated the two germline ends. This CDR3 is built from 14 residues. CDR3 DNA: TGTGCCAGCAGGATTGGGGGCGGCGGGCAGCCCCAGCATTTT. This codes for CASRIGGGGQPQHF.

The CDR3 sequence is CASSSYPGTLTYEQYF. For the CDR3, the DNA is TGTGCCAGTAGCAGCTACCCCGGGACCTTAACCTACGAGCAGTACTTC. The rearrangement links TRBV19 to TRBJ2-7; D may match TRBD1 or TRBD2 (5 bases each). V dropped 6 bases and J dropped 2 bases, with 20 bases sitting between them. CDR3 size: 16 residues. The V gene's germline CDR1 is LNHDA and CDR2 SQIVND (reference sequence).

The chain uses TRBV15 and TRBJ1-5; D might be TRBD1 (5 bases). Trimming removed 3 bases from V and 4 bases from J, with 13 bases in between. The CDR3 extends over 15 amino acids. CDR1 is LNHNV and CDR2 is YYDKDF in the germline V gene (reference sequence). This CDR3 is CATSREGQKNQPQHF. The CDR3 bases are TGTGCCACCAGCAGGGAAGGACAAAAAAATCAGCCCCAGCATTTT.

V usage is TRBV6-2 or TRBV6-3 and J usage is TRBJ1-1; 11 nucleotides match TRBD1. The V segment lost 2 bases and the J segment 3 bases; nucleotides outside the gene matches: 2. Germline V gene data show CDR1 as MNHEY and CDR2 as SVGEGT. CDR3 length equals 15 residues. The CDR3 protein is CASSYPDRGHTEAFF. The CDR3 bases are TGTGCCAGCAGTTACCCGGACAGGGGGCACACTGAAGCTTTCTTT.

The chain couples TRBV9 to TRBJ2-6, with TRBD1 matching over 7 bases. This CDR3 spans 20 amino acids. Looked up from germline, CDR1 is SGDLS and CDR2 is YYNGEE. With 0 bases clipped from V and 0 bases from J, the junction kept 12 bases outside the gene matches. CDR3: CASSVATGEDSSSGANVLTF. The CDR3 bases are TGTGCCAGCAGCGTAGCTACAGGGGAAGACTCAAGCTCTGGGGCCAACGTCCTGACTTTC. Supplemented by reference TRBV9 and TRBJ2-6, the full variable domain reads DSGVTQTPKHLITATGQRVTLRCSPRSGDLSVYWYQQSLDQGLQFLIQYYNGEERAKGNILERFSAQQFPDLHSELNLSSLELGDSALYFCASSVATGEDSSSGANVLTFGAGSRLTVL.

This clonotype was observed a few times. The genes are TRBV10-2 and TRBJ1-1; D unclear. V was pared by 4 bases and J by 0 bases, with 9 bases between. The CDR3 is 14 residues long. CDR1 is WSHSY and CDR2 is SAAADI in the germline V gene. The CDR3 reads CASSVKGVNTEAFF. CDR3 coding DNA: TGCGCCAGCAGTGTGAAGGGCGTGAACACTGAAGCTTTCTTT.

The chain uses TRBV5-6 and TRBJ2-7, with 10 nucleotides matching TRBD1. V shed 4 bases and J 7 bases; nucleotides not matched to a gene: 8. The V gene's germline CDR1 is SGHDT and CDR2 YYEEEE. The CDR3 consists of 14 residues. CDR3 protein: CASSPGTGDREQYF. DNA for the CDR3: TGTGCCAGCAGCCCCGGGACAGGGGATAGGGAGCAGTACTTC.

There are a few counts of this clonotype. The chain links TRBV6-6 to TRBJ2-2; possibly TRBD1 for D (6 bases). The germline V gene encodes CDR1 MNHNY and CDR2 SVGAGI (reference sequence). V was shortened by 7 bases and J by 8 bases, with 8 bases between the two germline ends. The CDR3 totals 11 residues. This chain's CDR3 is CASIRGGELFF. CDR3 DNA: TGTGCCAGCATTAGGGGGGGGGAGCTGTTTTTT.

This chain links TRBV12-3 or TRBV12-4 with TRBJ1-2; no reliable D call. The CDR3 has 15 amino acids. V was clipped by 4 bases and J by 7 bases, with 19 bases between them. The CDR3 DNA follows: TGTGCCAGCAGTTACCCTGGGCACCCCCAAGGTGGCTACACCTTC. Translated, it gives CASSYPGHPQGGYTF.

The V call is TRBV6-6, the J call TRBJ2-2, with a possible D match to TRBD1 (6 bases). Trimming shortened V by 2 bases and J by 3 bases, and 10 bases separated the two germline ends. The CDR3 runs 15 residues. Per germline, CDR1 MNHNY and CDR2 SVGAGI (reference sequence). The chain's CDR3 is CASSYHRVDTGELFF. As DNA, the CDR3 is TGTGCCAGCAGTTACCACAGGGTTGACACCGGGGAGCTGTTTTTT.

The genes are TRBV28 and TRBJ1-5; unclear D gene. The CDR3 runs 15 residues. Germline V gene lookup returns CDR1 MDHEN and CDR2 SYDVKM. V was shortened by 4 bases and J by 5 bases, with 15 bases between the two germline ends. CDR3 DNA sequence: TGTGCCAGCAGTTATTACCCGTTGGGTTATCAGCCCCAGCATTTT. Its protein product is CASSYYPLGYQPQHF.

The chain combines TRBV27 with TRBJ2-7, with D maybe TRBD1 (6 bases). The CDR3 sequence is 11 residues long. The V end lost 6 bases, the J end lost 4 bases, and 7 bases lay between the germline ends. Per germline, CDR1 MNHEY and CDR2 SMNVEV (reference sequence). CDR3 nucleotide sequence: TGTGCCAGCAGGCAGGGGTACGAGCAGTACGTC. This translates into CASRQGYEQYV.

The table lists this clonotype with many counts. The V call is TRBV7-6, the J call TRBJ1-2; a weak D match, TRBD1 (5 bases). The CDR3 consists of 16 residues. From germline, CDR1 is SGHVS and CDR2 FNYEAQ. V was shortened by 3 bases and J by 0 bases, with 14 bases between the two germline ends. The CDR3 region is CASSFEQGLANYGYTF. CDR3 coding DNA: TGTGCCAGCAGCTTCGAGCAGGGCCTAGCTAACTATGGCTACACCTTC.

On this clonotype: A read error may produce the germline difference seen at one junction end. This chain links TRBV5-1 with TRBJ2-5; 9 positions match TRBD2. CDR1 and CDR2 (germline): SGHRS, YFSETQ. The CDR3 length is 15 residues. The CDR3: CASSPTSGLQEIQYF. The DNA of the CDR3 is TGCGCCAGCAGCCCGACTAGCGGCTTGCAAGAGATCCAGTACTTC.